A single sample is the source of the 18 T cell receptor beta chains below, sequenced in a study of cytomegalovirus exposure and HLA in healthy donors. Clones were sequenced by immunoSEQ multiplex PCR, and TCRdb holds only the in-frame ones, with some missing. Seen here are 110,000 to 150,000 clones, approximately 94% observed once, and the top ten hold less than 2%. The material sequenced was PBMCs. These receptor sequences come from a man between 18 and 35 years old in good health and CMV-seropositive.

This rearrangement joins TRBV27 to TRBJ1-4, with 11 bases fitting TRBD1. Germline V lookup: CDR1 MNHEY, CDR2 SMNVEV (reference sequence). The V and J ends lost 5 bases and 4 bases, in that order; junction bases with no gene match: 12. There are 18 residues in the CDR3. CDR3 sequence: CASSNQQDRGLGNEKLFF. The CDR3 DNA follows: TGTGCCAGCAGTAATCAACAGGACAGGGGGCTAGGTAATGAAAAACTGTTTTTT. The variable domain in full, completed from reference TRBV27 and TRBJ1-4, reads EAQVTQNPRYLITVTGKKLTVTCSQNMNHEYMSWYRQDPGLGLRQIYYSMNVEVTDKGDVPEGYKVSRKEKRNFPLILESPSPNQTSLYFCASSNQQDRGLGNEKLFFGSGTQLSVL.

On this clone: Other DNA variants within this sample encode the same CDR3. J is TRBJ2-7 and V is TRBV5-1; 11 bases are shared with TRBD1. This CDR3 comprises 14 residues. Germline lookup yields CDR1 SGHRS and CDR2 YFSETQ. Losses at the gene ends were 2 bases for V and 3 bases for J; bases not matched to a gene: 1. The CDR3: CASSLGTGGYEQYF. The DNA for the CDR3 is TGCGCCAGCAGCTTAGGGACAGGGGGCTACGAGCAGTACTTC.

This clone was seen only once. The chain uses TRBV18 and TRBJ2-1, with 11 bases fitting TRBD2. The trim removed 3 bases at V and 12 bases at J, leaving 1 base unmatched. The CDR3 is 12 residues long. CDR1 is KGHSH and CDR2 is LQKENI in the germline V gene. The CDR3 DNA follows: TGTGCCAGCTCACCCACTAGCGGGGGGCAGTTCTTC. Protein: CASSPTSGGQFF. The variable domain in full, completed from reference TRBV18 and TRBJ2-1, reads NAGVMQNPRHLVRRRGQEARLRCSPMKGHSHVYWYRQLPEEGLKFMVYLQKENIIDESGMPKERFSAEFPKEGPSILRIQQVVRGDSAAYFCASSPTSGGQFFGPGTRLTVL.

Here the CDR3 DNA reads TGCGCCAGCAGGCGTAGCGGGGACTACGAGCAGTACTTC. Translated: CASRRSGDYEQYF. This sequence joins TRBV5-1 and TRBJ2-7, with 8 bases matching TRBD2. The V gene end was trimmed by 5 bases and the J gene end by 3 bases; junction bases not matched to a gene: 4. Germline assignment: CDR1 SGHRS and CDR2 YFSETQ. The length of the CDR3 is 13 residues.

This clone has a single count. V usage is TRBV6-5 and J usage is TRBJ2-7, with 7 bases aligning to TRBD2. The germline CDR1 and CDR2 sequences are MNHEY and SVGAGI. The ends lost 6 bases at V and 0 bases at J; junction bases unmatched: 5. The CDR3 is 14 amino acids. In DNA form, the CDR3 reads TGTGCCAGCAGCAGGCGGGAGACCTCCTACGAGCAGTACTTC. Protein sequence: CASSRRETSYEQYF.

V gene TRBV27 combines with J gene TRBJ2-5; 9 nucleotides agree with TRBD1. V lost 4 bases to trimming and J lost 5 bases; unmatched junction nucleotides: 5. The CDR3 sequence is 14 residues long. Germline CDR1 MNHEY, CDR2 SMNVEV (reference sequence). The CDR3 nucleotides read TGTGCCAGCAGTTCCACGACAGGGGGGGAGACCCAGTACTTC. It specifies CASSSTTGGETQYF.

The genes are TRBV28 and TRBJ1-1; 7 bases are shared with TRBD1. The trim removed 1 base at V and 2 bases at J, leaving 4 bases unmatched. The CDR3 loop spans 15 amino acids. Germline CDR1 MDHEN, CDR2 SYDVKM. The CDR3 region is CASSLFGDSNTEAFF. CDR3 nucleotides: TGTGCCAGCAGTTTATTTGGGGACAGCAACACTGAAGCTTTCTTT.

The chain has TRBV6-1 and TRBJ2-5, with 11 bases fitting TRBD2. Germline CDR1 is MNHNS and CDR2 is SASEGT. CDR3 size: 14 residues. The V segment lost 7 bases and the J segment 5 bases; nucleotides outside the gene matches: 6. The CDR3 DNA sequence: TGTGCCAGCACATCTAGCGGGGGGAGTGAGACCCAGTACTTC. It specifies CASTSSGGSETQYF.

The rearrangement joins TRBV2 to TRBJ1-2; D is ambiguous. Trimming left V 7 bases short and J 7 bases short, with 13 bases between. Germline V gene sequence: CDR1 SNHLY, CDR2 FYNNEI. CDR3 length equals 12 residues. CDR3 nucleotide sequence: TGTGCCAGCACGGCAGACTCGGCTGGCTACACCTTC. Amino acid sequence: CASTADSAGYTF. Full variable domain (outside the CDR3, taken from reference TRBV2 and TRBJ1-2): EPEVTQTPSHQVTQMGQEVILRCVPISNHLYFYWYRQILGQKVEFLVSFYNNEISEKSEIFDDQFSVERPDGSNFTLKIRSTKLEDSAMYFCASTADSAGYTFGSGTRLTVV.

The chain carries TRBV11-2 and TRBJ2-2; D possibly corresponds to TRBD2 (6 bases). Germline lookup yields CDR1 SGHAT and CDR2 FQNNGV. V dropped 5 bases and J dropped 6 bases, with 19 bases sitting between them. This CDR3 is built from 16 residues. Here the CDR3 DNA reads TGTGCCAGCAGCCTTGGCATCGGCGGGGTTCCCGGGGAGCTGTTTTTT. It specifies CASSLGIGGVPGELFF.

This clone was seen just once. This rearrangement joins TRBV10-3 to TRBJ2-5, with TRBD2 identical over 13 bases. The CDR3 runs 16 residues. Trimming cost V 3 bases and J 5 bases; bases outside gene matches: 6. Germline V lookup: CDR1 ENHRY, CDR2 SYGVKD. The CDR3 sequence is CAISELAGGDSETQYF. The CDR3 DNA follows: TGTGCCATCAGTGAACTAGCGGGAGGGGATTCCGAGACCCAGTACTTC.

The rearrangement joins TRBV27 to TRBJ2-1; TRBD2 agrees at 13 bases. This CDR3 has 15 amino acids. The germline V gene encodes CDR1 MNHEY and CDR2 SMNVEV (reference sequence). Trimming removed 3 bases from V and 7 bases from J; junction bases left unmatched: 3. The DNA for the CDR3 is TGTGCCAGCAGTTTTGGACTAGCGGGAGCTAATGAGCAGTTCTTC. This encodes CASSFGLAGANEQFF.

The genes are TRBV2 and TRBJ2-3; D might be TRBD2 (5 bases). Trimming cost V 0 bases and J 5 bases, with 18 bases left between them. The CDR3 sequence is 17 residues long. Per germline, CDR1 SNHLY and CDR2 FYNNEI. CDR3 DNA sequence: TGTGCCAGCAGTGAAGCGAACGTGGGAGTGGGCCTAGATACGCAGTATTTT. This codes for CASSEANVGVGLDTQYF.

The CDR3 region has the DNA TGTGCCAGTAGTATACAGAGGAATGAAAAACTGTTTTTT. This gives the protein CASSIQRNEKLFF. The chain recombines TRBV19 with TRBJ1-4, with D hard to call. In germline, CDR1 is LNHDA, CDR2 SQIVND (reference sequence). This CDR3 is built from 13 residues. V was trimmed by 2 bases and J by 5 bases, leaving 6 bases between them.

The CDR3 nucleotides are TGCGCCAGCCGACAGGGGATATACTACGAGCAGTACTTC. This gives the protein CASRQGIYYEQYF. The chain carries TRBV5-1 and TRBJ2-7; TRBD1 agrees at 8 bases. The CDR3 has 13 amino acids. Losses at the gene ends were 7 bases for V and 3 bases for J; bases not matched to a gene: 6. CDR1 is SGHRS and CDR2 is YFSETQ in the germline V gene.

The chain recombines TRBV15 with TRBJ2-7; D call uncertain. The germline CDR1 and CDR2 sequences are LNHNV and YYDKDF (reference sequence). The CDR3 length is 14 residues. V lost 2 bases to trimming and J lost 3 bases, with 11 bases between them. In nucleotides, the CDR3 is TGTGCCACCAGCAGAACAGTATTGGACTACGAGCAGTACTTC. Protein product: CATSRTVLDYEQYF.

The chain's CDR3 is CASSWGGGPYGYTF. DNA for the CDR3: TGCGCCAGCAGCTGGGGCGGGGGTCCCTATGGCTACACCTTC. The J gene is TRBJ1-2, the V gene TRBV5-1; perhaps TRBD1 as D (5 bases). The germline V gene has CDR1 SGHRS and CDR2 YFSETQ. The CDR3 extends over 14 amino acids. Trimming pared 3 bases from V and 4 bases from J, leaving 13 bases between.

The chain is built from TRBV2 and TRBJ1-3; TRBD1 agrees at 7 bases. CDR1 and CDR2 (germline): SNHLY, FYNNEI. V gave up 5 bases and J gave up 6 bases; unmatched junction bases: 19. The CDR3 consists of 18 residues. The CDR3 is CASSPGQLKLTLENTIYF. For the CDR3, the DNA is TGTGCCAGCAGTCCGGGACAGCTGAAGCTTACTCTGGAAAACACCATATATTTT.